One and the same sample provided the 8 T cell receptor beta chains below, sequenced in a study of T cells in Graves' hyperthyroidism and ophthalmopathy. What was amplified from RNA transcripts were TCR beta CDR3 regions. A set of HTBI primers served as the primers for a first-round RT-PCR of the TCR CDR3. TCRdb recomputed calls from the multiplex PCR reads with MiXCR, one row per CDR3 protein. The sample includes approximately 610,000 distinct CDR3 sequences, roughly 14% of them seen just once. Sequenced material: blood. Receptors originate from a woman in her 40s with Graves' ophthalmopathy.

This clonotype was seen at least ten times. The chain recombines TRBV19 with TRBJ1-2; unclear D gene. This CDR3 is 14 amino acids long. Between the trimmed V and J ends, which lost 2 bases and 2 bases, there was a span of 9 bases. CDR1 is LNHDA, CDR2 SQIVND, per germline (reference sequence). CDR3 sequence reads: CASSIRPGNYGYTF. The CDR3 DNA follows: TGTGCCAGTAGTATAAGGCCGGGCAACTATGGCTACACCTTC.

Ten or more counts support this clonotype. CDR3 sequence (DNA): TGTGCCAGCACCCCGACTAGCGAGGCCTACGAGCAGTACTTC. It yields the protein CASTPTSEAYEQYF. The J gene is TRBJ2-7, the V gene TRBV7-3, with 8 bases lining up with TRBD2. V shed 7 bases, J shed 2 bases, and the junction held 7 bases outside the gene matches. Germline V gene lookup returns CDR1 SGHTA and CDR2 FQGTGA. CDR3 length equals 14 residues.

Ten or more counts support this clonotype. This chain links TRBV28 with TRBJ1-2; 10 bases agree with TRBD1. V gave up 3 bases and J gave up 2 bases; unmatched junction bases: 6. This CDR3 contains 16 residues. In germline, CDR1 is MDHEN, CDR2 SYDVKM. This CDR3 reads CASSFLGQGTNYGYTF. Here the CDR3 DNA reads TGTGCCAGCAGTTTTTTGGGACAGGGGACAAACTATGGCTACACCTTC.

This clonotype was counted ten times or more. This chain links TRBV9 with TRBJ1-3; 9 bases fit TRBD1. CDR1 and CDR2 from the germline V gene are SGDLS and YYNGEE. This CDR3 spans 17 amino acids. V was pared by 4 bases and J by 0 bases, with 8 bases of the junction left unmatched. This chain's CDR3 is CASSQRGQGLSGNTIYF. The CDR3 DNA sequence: TGTGCCAGCAGCCAACGGGGACAGGGTCTCTCTGGAAACACCATATATTTT.

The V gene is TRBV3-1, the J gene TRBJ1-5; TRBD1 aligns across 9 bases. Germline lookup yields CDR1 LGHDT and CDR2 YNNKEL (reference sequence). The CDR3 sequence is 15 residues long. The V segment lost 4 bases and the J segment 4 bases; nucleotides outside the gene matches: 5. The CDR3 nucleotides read TGTGCCAGCAGCCCCTCGACAGGGGGAAATCAGCCCCAGCATTTT. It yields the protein CASSPSTGGNQPQHF.

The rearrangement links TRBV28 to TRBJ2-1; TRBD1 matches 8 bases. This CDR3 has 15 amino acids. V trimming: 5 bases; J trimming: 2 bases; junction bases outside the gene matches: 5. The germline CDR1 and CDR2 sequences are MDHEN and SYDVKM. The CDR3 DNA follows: TGTGCCAGCAGTATTCAGGGGGCGACCTACAATGAGCAGTTCTTC. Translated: CASSIQGATYNEQFF.

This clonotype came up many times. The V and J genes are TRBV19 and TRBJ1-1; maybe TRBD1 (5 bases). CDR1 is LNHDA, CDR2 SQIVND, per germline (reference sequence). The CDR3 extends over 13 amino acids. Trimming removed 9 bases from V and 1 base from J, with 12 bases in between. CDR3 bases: TGTGCCAGCAGTCGGGACGGGAACACTGAAGCTTTCTTT. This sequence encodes CASSRDGNTEAFF.

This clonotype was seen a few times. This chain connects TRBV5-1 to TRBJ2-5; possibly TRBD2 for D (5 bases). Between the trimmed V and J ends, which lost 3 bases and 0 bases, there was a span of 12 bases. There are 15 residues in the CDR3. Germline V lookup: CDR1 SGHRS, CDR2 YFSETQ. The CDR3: CASSSLTGNQETQYF. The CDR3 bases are TGCGCCAGCAGCTCCCTCACGGGGAACCAAGAGACCCAGTACTTC.